A single sample is the source of the 3 T cell receptor beta chains below, sequenced in a study of T-cell reconstitution after alpha-beta-depleted transplantation in children (dated by TCRdb to about 2016). Library generation was performed with PCR. The sequencing machine was an Illumina HiSeq 2500. To normalize quantification of the TCRbeta repertoire, the TCR libraries were built with molecular barcoding that relied on unique molecular identifiers. TCRdb's own reprocessing of the public reads used fastp at Q25 and MiXCR and kept productive beta chains. Each entry is one CDR3 protein sequence, shown with its most common DNA and genes. A total of 40,000 to 60,000 distinct CDR3 sequences appear in this sample, roughly 8.7% of them only once. Roughly a quarter of the sample goes to the ten largest clones. In the paper's terms, the time point label means: day 60 (about 2 months) after transplantation. Interpreted using the paper, the treatment or condition label stands for: allogeneic hematopoietic cell transplantation with graft depleted of TCRalphabeta T cells and CD19 B cells.

The specimen comprised PBMCs, mostly from graft donor cells, sampled 60 days after TCRalphabeta/CD19-depleted stem cell transplant. The receptor set was obtained from a male patient aged 2 to 9 who had a stem cell transplant for chronic granulomatous disease, so the T cells may come from the graft donor.

This clonotype was picked up many times. CDR3 DNA: TGTGCCAGCAGCGTGTCGGCTAGCCTTTATCTCGAGCAGTACTTC. This encodes CASSVSASLYLEQYF. The rearrangement uses TRBV9 and TRBJ2-7; perhaps TRBD2 as D (5 bases). This CDR3 region has 15 residues. V shed 2 bases and J shed 6 bases, with 18 bases lying between them. CDR1 is SGDLS and CDR2 is YYNGEE in the germline V gene. The full variable domain, in which reference TRBV9 and TRBJ2-7 provide the parts outside the CDR3, is DSGVTQTPKHLITATGQRVTLRCSPRSGDLSVYWYQQSLDQGLQFLIQYYNGEERAKGNILERFSAQQFPDLHSELNLSSLELGDSALYFCASSVSASLYLEQYFGPGTRLTVT.

In its sample, this clonotype was seen many times. This chain connects TRBV5-1 to TRBJ1-2; no firm D call. V was clipped by 0 bases and J by 8 bases, with 11 bases between them. The germline gives CDR1 SGHRS, CDR2 YFSETQ. The CDR3 runs 13 residues. The CDR3 DNA follows: TGCGCCAGCAGCTTGGAAGGAAGGACGGGCTACACCTTC. It translates to CASSLEGRTGYTF.

This clonotype was counted many times. The chain links TRBV11-2 to TRBJ2-1, with TRBD2 matching over 10 bases. The V gene's germline CDR1 is SGHAT and CDR2 FQNNGV. Trimming at V came to 7 bases and at J to 3 bases, leaving 9 bases not matched to a gene. The CDR3 has 16 amino acids. The CDR3 DNA follows: TGTGCCAGCACTACCGGGGTAGCGGGAGGCTACAATGAGCAGTTCTTC. This codes for CASTTGVAGGYNEQFF.